The entry below gives a single T cell receptor (beta chain) sequence along with its context. Germline V CDR1 and CDR2: PRHDT, FYEKMQ (reference sequence). Trimming left V 8 bases short and J 7 bases short, with 20 bases between. The CDR3 has 14 amino acids. The record originates from a study of blood T cell repertoires in COVID-19. Overall study: In each case, the material was cDNA or gDNA derived from T cells, B-cell-depleted T cells, or PBMCs.

How the authors handled the data: Estimates of nucleated cell counts were drawn from the amplification of reference gene primers. Libraries were prepared by immunoSEQ multiplex PCR; TCRdb keeps only in-frame clonotypes and omits some of them. The DNA was the basis for D and trimming; V, J and clone size are from that table. The data show around 150,000 clones, roughly 84% seen once. The clonotype originates from an older man with acute or convalescent COVID-19. The specimen was peripheral blood. V gene TRBV13 combines with J gene TRBJ1-1; D unresolved. CDR3 sequence reads: CASGRGPRRGEAFF. The CDR3 DNA reads TGTGCCAGCGGCCGTGGGCCCCGCCGGGGTGAAGCTTTCTTT.